One sample yielded the 9 T cell receptor beta chains listed below, sequenced in a study of beta chain features in type 1 diabetes. Every bit of the isolated RNA underwent reverse transcription, so sequencing read expressed TCRB transcripts. The method was immunoSEQ multiplex PCR; TCRdb's version includes in-frame clones alone and lacks a portion of them. The table lists more than 140,000 clones, less than 10% of them singletons. The sequenced sample consisted of central memory CD4+ T cells from blood. All receptors derive from a woman aged 40-49 years in good health.

The J gene is TRBJ1-5, the V gene TRBV7-2; D may be TRBD1 (5 bases). This CDR3 spans 14 amino acids. CDR1 is SGHTA, CDR2 FQGNSA, per germline. Trimming removed 4 bases from V and 0 bases from J, with 7 bases in between. CDR3 residues: CASSSDNSNQPQHF. The CDR3 bases are TGTGCCAGCAGCTCGGACAATAGCAATCAGCCCCAGCATTTT.

This clone was picked up many times. This chain links TRBV14 with TRBJ1-4; a possible D gene is TRBD1 (6 bases). The germline CDR1 and CDR2 sequences are SGHDN and FVKESK. The germline V and J ends were trimmed by 0 bases and 8 bases, with 13 bases remaining between them. The CDR3 consists of 15 residues. Here the CDR3 reads CASSQDAGAGEKLFF. The DNA for the CDR3 is TGTGCCAGCAGCCAAGATGCGGGGGCTGGAGAAAAACTGTTTTTT. Together with reference TRBV14 and TRBJ1-4, the CDR3 gives the full variable domain: EAGVTQFPSHSVIEKGQTVTLRCDPISGHDNLYWYRRVMGKEIKFLLHFVKESKQDESGMPNNRFLAERTGGTYSTLKVQPAELEDSGVYFCASSQDAGAGEKLFFGSGTQLSVL.

The chain has TRBV7-9 and TRBJ2-3, with a possible D match to TRBD1 (6 bases). Germline loops: CDR1 SEHNR, CDR2 FQNEAQ (reference sequence). The CDR3 is 13 residues long. The ends were cut back, 1 base at V and 6 bases at J, with 8 bases in the middle. Here the CDR3 DNA reads TGTGCCAGCAGCTTAGACAGGGTCGATACGCAGTATTTT. Its translation: CASSLDRVDTQYF.

This clone occurred many times. This chain connects TRBV5-5 to TRBJ2-2; 7 bases are a match to TRBD1. There are 16 residues in the CDR3. J lost 4 bases, V lost 0 bases, and 6 bases had no gene match. The V gene's germline CDR1 is SGHKS and CDR2 YYEKEE (reference sequence). The CDR3 sequence is CASSLGRQGGTGELFF. The CDR3 nucleotides are TGTGCCAGCAGCTTGGGTCGACAGGGTGGCACCGGGGAGCTGTTTTTT.

The CDR3 DNA sequence: TGTGCCACGGGCGAGGGCGTATTCGGGGAGCTGTTTTTT. Its protein product is CATGEGVFGELFF. The chain couples TRBV5-4 to TRBJ2-2, with D tentatively TRBD2 (5 bases). The V end lost 9 bases, the J end lost 7 bases, and 16 bases lay between the germline ends. The CDR3 runs 13 residues. The germline gives CDR1 SGHNT, CDR2 YYREEE (reference sequence).

This clone turned up a few times. A junction end diverges from the germline sequence, so it may reflect a read error. V usage is TRBV5-4 and J usage is TRBJ2-3; 9 bases align to TRBD2. Germline CDR1 is SGHNT and CDR2 is YYREEE (reference sequence). This CDR3 has 15 residues. The CDR3 here is CASSFRGGAADTQYF. CDR3 nucleotide sequence: TGCGCCAGCAGCTTTCGCGGGGGGGCCGCAGATACGCAGTATTTT.

This clone was seen a few times. V is TRBV10-3 and J is TRBJ2-5; a possible D gene is TRBD1 (8 bases). V gave up 6 bases and J gave up 7 bases, with 12 bases separating them. This CDR3 contains 12 residues. The germline V gene has CDR1 ENHRY and CDR2 SYGVKD. CDR3 sequence reads: CAIRDREGTQYF. CDR3 in DNA: TGTGCCATCAGGGACAGGGAGGGGACCCAGTACTTC.

This clone appeared a few times. The rearrangement joins TRBV10-3 to TRBJ2-3; 13 positions agree with TRBD2. This CDR3 comprises 17 residues. With 3 bases clipped from V and 1 base from J, the junction kept 4 bases outside the gene matches. Germline CDR1 is ENHRY and CDR2 is SYGVKD. The CDR3 region is CAISEAGTSGGTDTQYF. Here the CDR3 DNA reads TGTGCCATCAGTGAAGCTGGGACTAGCGGGGGCACAGATACGCAGTATTTT.

This clone was observed a few times. This chain uses TRBV5-1 with TRBJ2-3; possible D gene TRBD2, 7 bases. Germline CDR1 is SGHRS and CDR2 is YFSETQ. The ends were cut back, 3 bases at V and 3 bases at J, with 14 bases in the middle. The CDR3 is 15 residues long. The CDR3 DNA sequence: TGCGCCAGCAGCTGGGACGGGGGGCTGACAGATACGCAGTATTTT. It translates to CASSWDGGLTDTQYF.